The clone carrying this T cell receptor (beta chain) was counted a few times. Its specificity is not known. They built TCR cDNA with 5'RACE template switching, a step that put in a universal primer site and UMIs. TCRdb itself ran the 5' RACE reads through MiXCR, one entry per CDR3 protein. The table lists some 320,000 distinct CDR3 sequences, around 8.6% of them singletons. This sample was included in a study of T cells after yellow fever vaccination. Study results and limitations: Repertoires obtained by FACS sorting could include abundant clonotypes that entered as contaminants from the bulk population. Clones that expanded after primary vaccination mostly reappeared after the booster (around 96% CD4, approximately 89% CD8).

Germline V lookup: CDR1 DFQATT, CDR2 SNEGSKA (reference sequence). CDR3 size: 14 residues. Trimming stripped 1 base from V and 6 bases from J, with 16 bases between. The sequence came from a man aged 18-30 years who received the YFV17D yellow fever vaccine. The specimen comprised CD4+ T cells sorted from PBMCs, sampled 5 days after the yellow fever booster vaccination. This rearrangement joins TRBV20-1 to TRBJ2-7; the D gene could be TRBD1 or TRBD2 (5 bases each). Here the CDR3 reads CSARGPRGPGEQYF. The CDR3 coding sequence is TGCAGTGCTAGAGGCCCCCGGGGCCCCGGCGAGCAGTACTTC.